Below, 16 T cell receptor beta chains from the same sample are listed, as sequenced in a study of regulatory T cells in long-lasting Graves disease. Construction of TCR beta libraries relied on iRepertoire HTBI primers and on Arm-PCR targeting CDR3 regions. MiXCR was run by TCRdb on the multiplex PCR reads, yielding one entry per CDR3 protein. The profile covers 550,000 to 600,000 distinct CDR3 sequences, with roughly a sixth appearing a single time and about 11% taken by the ten largest. Sample time point: newly diagnosed GD, antithyroid drugs for less than 3 months. PBMC-derived RNA was used for the TCR library. These data were also reused for a study on T cells in Graves' hyperthyroidism and ophthalmopathy.

The input for sequencing was peripheral blood mononuclear cells (PBMCs), taken at new diagnosis, from a patient treated with antithyroid drugs. The receptors stem from a man aged 18 to 30 with Graves disease.

This clonotype was counted only a few times. The gene calls are TRBV5-1 and TRBJ2-2; D possibly corresponds to TRBD1 (6 bases). Germline values: CDR1 SGHRS, CDR2 YFSETQ. This CDR3 region has 13 residues. V was cut by 4 bases and J by 4 bases, with 8 bases left in between. The CDR3 sequence: CASSGGRTGELFF. The CDR3 region has the DNA TGCGCCAGCAGCGGGGGCCGCACCGGGGAGCTGTTTTTT.

The chain recombines TRBV12-3 or TRBV12-4 with TRBJ2-2; tentative D call: TRBD2 (6 bases). V was trimmed by 5 bases and J by 7 bases, leaving 17 bases between them. The CDR3 length is 15 residues. This chain's CDR3 is CASSGRLVIGGELFF. CDR3 nucleotide sequence: TGTGCCAGCAGTGGTAGACTAGTAATTGGCGGGGAGCTGTTTTTT.

This clonotype was counted ten times or more. The V and J genes are TRBV2 and TRBJ2-2; 11 positions agree with TRBD2. The germline CDR1 and CDR2 sequences are SNHLY and FYNNEI. The CDR3 is 15 amino acids. With 7 bases clipped from V and 1 base from J, the junction kept 2 bases outside the gene matches. The CDR3 DNA sequence: TGTGCCAGCACCACTAGCGGGAGGAACACCGGGGAGCTGTTTTTT. Translated: CASTTSGRNTGELFF.

The chain recombines TRBV27 with TRBJ1-6; TRBD1 aligns across 8 bases. CDR1 and CDR2 from the germline V gene are MNHEY and SMNVEV (reference sequence). The CDR3 is 15 amino acids. V trimming: 5 bases; J trimming: 7 bases; junction bases outside the gene matches: 7. The CDR3 loop reads CASSTSRQGNSPLHF. The CDR3 DNA reads TGTGCCAGCAGTACCTCCCGACAGGGGAATTCACCCCTCCACTTT.

The table lists this clonotype with a few counts. The chain uses TRBV19 and TRBJ1-1, with D unclear. The ends were cut back, 7 bases at V and 1 base at J, with 10 bases in the middle. The CDR3 covers 13 residues. CDR1 is LNHDA and CDR2 is SQIVND in the germline V gene (reference sequence). CDR3 coding DNA: TGTGCCAGTATCAATCCGGGGAACACTGAAGCTTTCTTT. Translating it yields CASINPGNTEAFF.

The sample holds many counts of this clonotype. This chain connects TRBV27 to TRBJ2-7, with 8 bases that match TRBD1. The length of the CDR3 is 15 residues. V trimming: 6 bases; J trimming: 1 base; junction bases outside the gene matches: 8. Germline values: CDR1 MNHEY, CDR2 SMNVEV (reference sequence). Here the CDR3 DNA reads TGTGCCAGCAGCTTAAGTGGGACAGGTTCCTACGAGCAGTACTTC. Protein product: CASSLSGTGSYEQYF.

In regard to this clonotype: A far larger clone differs by one base, so this is likely a read error. CDR3 bases: TGTGCCAGCAGCACCGGACCTTCCTACAATGAGCAGTACTTC. Its translation: CASSTGPSYNEQYF. The gene calls are TRBV2 and TRBJ2-7, with D hard to call. V was clipped by 6 bases and J by 7 bases, with 19 bases between them. The germline V gene has CDR1 SNHLY and CDR2 FYNNEI. The CDR3 runs 14 residues.

This clonotype was seen repeatedly, ten times or more. The rearrangement links TRBV2 to TRBJ2-1; D is undetermined. Germline CDR1 SNHLY, CDR2 FYNNEI. CDR3 size: 16 residues. V was pared by 0 bases and J by 7 bases, with 16 bases between. Here the CDR3 reads CASSEALLLLPNEQFF. The CDR3 nucleotides read TGTGCCAGCAGTGAAGCGCTTTTGTTACTACCTAATGAGCAGTTCTTC.

This clonotype was seen a handful of times. V usage is TRBV30 and J usage is TRBJ2-7, with D uncertain. CDR3 size: 14 residues. V lost 3 bases and J lost 3, with 15 bases in between. CDR1 is GTSNPN, CDR2 SVGIG, per germline (reference sequence). CDR3 sequence (DNA): TGTGCCTGGAGCCTGCCGGCGGTTGGCTACGAGCAGTACTTC. Translation: CAWSLPAVGYEQYF.

This clonotype showed up many times. V and J are TRBV6-1 and TRBJ1-1; the D gene is possibly TRBD1 (6 bases). Germline V CDR1 and CDR2: MNHNS, SASEGT. The CDR3 is made up of 14 amino acids. The V gene lost 6 bases and the J gene lost 1 base, with 12 bases spanning the gap. CDR3 sequence reads: CASSVDRRNTEAFF. CDR3 in DNA: TGTGCCAGCAGCGTCGACAGGAGGAACACTGAAGCTTTCTTT.

This clonotype was counted at least ten times. The genes are TRBV27 and TRBJ2-1; D gene unclear. Germline CDR1 MNHEY, CDR2 SMNVEV (reference sequence). CDR3 size: 14 residues. Trimming took 3 bases from V and 1 from J, leaving 7 bases between them. The CDR3 is CASSLVGSYNEQFF. CDR3 sequence (DNA): TGTGCCAGCAGTTTGGTTGGTTCCTACAATGAGCAGTTCTTC.

Ten or more counts support this clonotype. This rearrangement joins TRBV2 to TRBJ1-1; possibly TRBD1 for D (6 bases). The germline V gene encodes CDR1 SNHLY and CDR2 FYNNEI. The CDR3 extends over 13 amino acids. V lost 7 bases to trimming and J lost 1 base, with 10 bases between them. The CDR3 sequence is CASKDSQNTEAFF. DNA of the CDR3: TGTGCCAGCAAGGACAGCCAGAACACTGAAGCTTTCTTT.

This clonotype has more than one count but fewer than ten. This rearrangement joins TRBV5-1 to TRBJ2-4; 10 bases match TRBD2. Germline CDR1 reads SGHRS; CDR2 reads YFSETQ. The CDR3 has 17 residues. V shed 4 bases and J 1 base; nucleotides not matched to a gene: 8. The CDR3 nucleotides are TGCGCCAGCAGCCCATTGACTAGCGGGCCTGCCAAAAACATTCAGTACTTC. Residues: CASSPLTSGPAKNIQYF.

This clonotype was picked up many times. The rearrangement uses TRBV20-1 and TRBJ1-1, with D unresolved. This CDR3 has 12 amino acids. CDR1 and CDR2 from the germline V gene are DFQATT and SNEGSKA (reference sequence). The V end was cut by 6 bases, the J end by 2 bases, with 10 bases between. The CDR3 loop is CSARRVNTEAFF. The CDR3 nucleotides are TGCAGTGCCAGACGAGTTAACACTGAAGCTTTCTTT.

This chain joins TRBV28 and TRBJ1-4, with D possibly matching TRBD1 (5 bases). Trimming removed 3 bases at V and 10 bases at J, with 21 bases between. The CDR3 contains 16 residues. From germline, CDR1 is MDHEN and CDR2 SYDVKM. The CDR3 is CASSFVSGTQDGKLFF. For the CDR3, the DNA is TGTGCCAGCAGTTTTGTTTCGGGGACCCAGGACGGAAAACTGTTTTTT.

In its sample, this clonotype was seen once. The chain uses TRBV11-2 and TRBJ2-2; D assignment may be TRBD1 or TRBD2 (6 bases each). Germline values: CDR1 SGHAT, CDR2 FQNNGV. Trimming shortened V by 4 bases and J by 0 bases, and 15 bases separated the two germline ends. The CDR3 length is 17 residues. The CDR3, as DNA: TGTGCCAGCAGCTCCAGGGGTGGCGGGACGAACACCGGGGAGCTGTTTTTT. Encoded protein: CASSSRGGGTNTGELFF.